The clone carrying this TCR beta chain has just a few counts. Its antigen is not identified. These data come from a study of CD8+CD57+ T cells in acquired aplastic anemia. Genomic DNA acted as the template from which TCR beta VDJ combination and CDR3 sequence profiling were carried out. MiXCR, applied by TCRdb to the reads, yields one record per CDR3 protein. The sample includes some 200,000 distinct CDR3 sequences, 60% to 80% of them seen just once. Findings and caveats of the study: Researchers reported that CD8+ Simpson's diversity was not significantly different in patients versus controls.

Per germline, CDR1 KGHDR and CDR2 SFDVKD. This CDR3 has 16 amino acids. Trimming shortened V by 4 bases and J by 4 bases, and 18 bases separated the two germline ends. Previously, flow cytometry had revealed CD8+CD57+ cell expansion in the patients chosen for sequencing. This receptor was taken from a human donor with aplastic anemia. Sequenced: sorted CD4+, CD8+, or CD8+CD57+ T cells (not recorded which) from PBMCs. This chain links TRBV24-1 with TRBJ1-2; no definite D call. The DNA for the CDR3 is TGTGCCACCAGTGACCCCCTGCGGAGACAATCCTATGGCTACACCTTC. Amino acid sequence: CATSDPLRRQSYGYTF.